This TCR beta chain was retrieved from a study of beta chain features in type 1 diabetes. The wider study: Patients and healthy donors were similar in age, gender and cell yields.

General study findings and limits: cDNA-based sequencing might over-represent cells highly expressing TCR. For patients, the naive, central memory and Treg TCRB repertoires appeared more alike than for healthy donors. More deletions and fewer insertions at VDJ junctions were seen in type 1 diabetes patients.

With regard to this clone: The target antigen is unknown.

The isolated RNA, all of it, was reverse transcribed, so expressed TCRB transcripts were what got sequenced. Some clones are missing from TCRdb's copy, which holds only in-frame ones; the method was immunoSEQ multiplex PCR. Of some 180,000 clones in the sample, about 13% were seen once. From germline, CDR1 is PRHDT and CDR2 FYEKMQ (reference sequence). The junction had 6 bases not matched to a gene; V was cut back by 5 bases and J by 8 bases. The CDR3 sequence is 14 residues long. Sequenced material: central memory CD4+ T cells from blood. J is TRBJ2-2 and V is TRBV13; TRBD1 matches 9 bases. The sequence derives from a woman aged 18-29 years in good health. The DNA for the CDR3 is TGTGCCAGCAGCCGCCGGGACAGGGTAGGGGAGCTGTTTTTT. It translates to CASSRRDRVGELFF.